The clone carrying this T cell receptor (beta chain) was found many times. Antigen unknown. MiXCR, run by TCRdb on the reads, gives a single entry per CDR3 protein. This table has about 160,000 distinct CDR3 sequences, about 20% appearing once. This sample was included in a study of T cell repertoires in cytomegalovirus infection. The overall study: The public TCR beta signatures pointed to both CMV infection and matching HLA type.

The germline V gene has CDR1 MNHEY and CDR2 SMNVEV (reference sequence). With 4 bases removed from V and 5 bases from J, the gap between germline ends came to 12 bases. This CDR3 comprises 14 residues. Overall study results and limits: CMV-specific HLA-C-restricted TCR beta clonotypes dominated the ex vivo response.

J is TRBJ1-5 and V is TRBV27; D might be TRBD1 (6 bases). Source: CD8+ T cells from cultured PBMCs, taken from culture after CMV antigen stimulation. The source is a human donor in good health (CMV status not recorded). Some clones in this sample may be carry-over from other donors' samples. This chain's CDR3 is CASSSTGPYQPQHF. For the CDR3, the DNA is TGTGCCAGCAGTTCAACAGGGCCCTATCAGCCCCAGCATTTT.